This T cell receptor beta chain stems from a study of blood T cell repertoires in COVID-19. Study-wide background: There were acute and convalescent COVID-19 samples, and they came from the United States, Italy and Spain. PBMCs, B-cell-depleted T cells, or T cells were the source of the cDNA or gDNA that made up the material.

Study processing details: Scientists estimated how many nucleated cells there were by amplifying reference gene primers. Produced via immunoSEQ multiplex PCR; TCRdb's table is partial and in-frame only. V and J calls and clone size are those listed in that table; D and trimming were worked out from the DNA. The sample includes about 220,000 clones, more than 70% of them seen just once. V was cut by 3 bases and J by 7 bases, with 12 bases left in between. The V gene's germline CDR1 is MNHEY and CDR2 SMNVEV (reference sequence). CDR3 length: 13 residues. Sequenced material: peripheral blood. The sequence came from a woman older than 75 with acute or convalescent COVID-19. The V gene is TRBV27, the J gene TRBJ2-5, with D perhaps TRBD2 (5 bases). This CDR3 is CASSFDARGTQYF. The CDR3 region has the DNA TGTGCCAGCAGTTTCGACGCACGGGGGACCCAGTACTTC.